This T cell receptor beta chain emerged from a study of T cell responses to AZD1222 COVID-19 vaccine. Regarding the study as a whole: Baseline seropositivity occurred in only six AZD1222 recipients. Spike as a whole was targeted by vaccine-associated CD4 TCRs, dominant at 160-218 and 743-854. All repertoire sampling was performed exclusively after the peak T cell response.

A word on this clone: What it binds is unknown.

Repertoires were generated with immunoSEQ multiplex PCR, while TCRdb's copy carries only in-frame clones and drops some. The sample has 110,000 or so clones, more than 75% seen once; the top ten hold 12%. This specimen was peripheral blood, taken on day 0 of AZD1222 vaccination. The origin of this receptor is an adult in good health.

The CDR3 is CASSSVPGTLKETQYF. For the CDR3, the DNA is TGTGCCAGCAGCTCGGTTCCCGGGACACTAAAAGAGACCCAGTACTTC. The chain employs TRBV11-2 and TRBJ2-5; possibly TRBD1 for D (6 bases). With 4 bases removed from V and 3 bases from J, the gap between germline ends came to 18 bases. CDR3 size: 16 residues. CDR1 is SGHAT and CDR2 is FQNNGV in the germline V gene.